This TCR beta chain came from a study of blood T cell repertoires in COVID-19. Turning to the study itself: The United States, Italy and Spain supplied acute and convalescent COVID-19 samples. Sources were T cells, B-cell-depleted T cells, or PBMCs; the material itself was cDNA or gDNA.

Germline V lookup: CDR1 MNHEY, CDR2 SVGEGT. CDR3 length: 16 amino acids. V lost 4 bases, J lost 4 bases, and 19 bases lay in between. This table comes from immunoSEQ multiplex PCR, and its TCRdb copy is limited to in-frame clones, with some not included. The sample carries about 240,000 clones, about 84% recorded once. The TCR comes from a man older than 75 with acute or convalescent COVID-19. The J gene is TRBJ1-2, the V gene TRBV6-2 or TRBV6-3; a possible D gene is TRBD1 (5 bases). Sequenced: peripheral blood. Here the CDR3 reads CASSSFPDRGSYGYTF. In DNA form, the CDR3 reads TGTGCCAGCAGTTCTTTCCCCGACCGGGGGTCCTATGGCTACACCTTC.